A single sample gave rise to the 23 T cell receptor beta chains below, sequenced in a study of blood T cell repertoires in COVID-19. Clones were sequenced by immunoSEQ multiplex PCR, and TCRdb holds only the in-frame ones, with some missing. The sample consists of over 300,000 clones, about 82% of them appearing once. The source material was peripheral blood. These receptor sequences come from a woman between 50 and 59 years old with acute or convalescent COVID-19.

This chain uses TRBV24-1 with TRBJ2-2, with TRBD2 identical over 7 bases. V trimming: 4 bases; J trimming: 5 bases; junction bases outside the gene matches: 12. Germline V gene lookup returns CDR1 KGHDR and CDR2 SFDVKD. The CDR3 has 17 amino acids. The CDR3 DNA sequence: TGTGCCACCAGTGACCCCACCATCGATAGCGGGACCGGGGAGCTGTTTTTT. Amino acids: CATSDPTIDSGTGELFF.

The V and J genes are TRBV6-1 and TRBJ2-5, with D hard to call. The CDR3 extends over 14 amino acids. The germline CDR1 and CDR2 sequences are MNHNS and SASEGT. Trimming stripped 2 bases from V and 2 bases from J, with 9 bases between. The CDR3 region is CASSESWQQETQYF. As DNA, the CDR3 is TGTGCCAGCAGTGAATCGTGGCAGCAAGAGACCCAGTACTTC.

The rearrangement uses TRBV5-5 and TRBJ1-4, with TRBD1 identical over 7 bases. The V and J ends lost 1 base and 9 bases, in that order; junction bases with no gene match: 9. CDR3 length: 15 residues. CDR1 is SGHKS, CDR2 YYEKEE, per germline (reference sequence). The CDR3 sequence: CASSLTLRDRQKLFF. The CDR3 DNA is TGTGCCAGCAGCTTGACACTGAGGGACAGACAAAAACTGTTTTTT.

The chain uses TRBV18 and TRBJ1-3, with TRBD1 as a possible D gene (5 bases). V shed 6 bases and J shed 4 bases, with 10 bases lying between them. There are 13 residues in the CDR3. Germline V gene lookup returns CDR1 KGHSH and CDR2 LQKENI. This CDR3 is CASSPTDGNTIYF. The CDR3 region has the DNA TGTGCCAGCTCGCCGACAGACGGAAACACCATATATTTT.

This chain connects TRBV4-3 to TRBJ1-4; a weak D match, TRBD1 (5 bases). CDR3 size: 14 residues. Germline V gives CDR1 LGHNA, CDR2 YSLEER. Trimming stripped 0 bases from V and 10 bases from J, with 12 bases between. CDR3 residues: CASSQETGGGKLFF. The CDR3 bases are TGCGCCAGCAGCCAAGAGACGGGCGGGGGAAAACTGTTTTTT.

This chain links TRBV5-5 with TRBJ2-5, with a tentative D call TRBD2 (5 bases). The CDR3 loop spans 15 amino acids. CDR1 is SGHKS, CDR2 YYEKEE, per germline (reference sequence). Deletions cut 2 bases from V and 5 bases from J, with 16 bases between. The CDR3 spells CASSFDVAPGETQYF. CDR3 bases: TGTGCCAGCAGCTTCGACGTGGCCCCGGGGGAGACCCAGTACTTC.

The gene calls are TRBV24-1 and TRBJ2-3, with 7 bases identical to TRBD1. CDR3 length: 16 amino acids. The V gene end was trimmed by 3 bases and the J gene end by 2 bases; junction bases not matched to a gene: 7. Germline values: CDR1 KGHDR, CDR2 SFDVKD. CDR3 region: CATSDGQVVYTDTQYF. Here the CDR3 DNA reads TGTGCCACCAGTGATGGACAGGTCGTCTACACAGATACGCAGTATTTT.

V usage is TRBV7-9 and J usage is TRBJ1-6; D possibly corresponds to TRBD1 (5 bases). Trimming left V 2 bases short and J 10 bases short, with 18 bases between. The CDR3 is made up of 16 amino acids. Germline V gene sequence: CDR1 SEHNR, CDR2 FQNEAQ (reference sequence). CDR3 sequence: CASSLRLASGGSPLHF. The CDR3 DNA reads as TGTGCCAGCAGCTTACGACTCGCGTCCGGGGGGTCACCCCTCCACTTT.

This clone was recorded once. This chain's CDR3 is CASSLRGDTEAFF. CDR3 nucleotide sequence: TGTGCCAGCAGTTTAAGGGGTGACACTGAAGCTTTCTTT. The rearrangement links TRBV12-3 or TRBV12-4 to TRBJ1-1; D might be TRBD1 (5 bases). V was clipped by 2 bases and J by 3 bases, with 7 bases between them. The CDR3 contains 13 residues.

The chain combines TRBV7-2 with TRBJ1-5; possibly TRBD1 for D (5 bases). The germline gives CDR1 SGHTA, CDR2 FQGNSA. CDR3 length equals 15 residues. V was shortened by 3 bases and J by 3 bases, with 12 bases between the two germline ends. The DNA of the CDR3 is TGTGCCAGCAGCTTGACAGCACAAACCAATCAGCCCCAGCATTTT. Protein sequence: CASSLTAQTNQPQHF. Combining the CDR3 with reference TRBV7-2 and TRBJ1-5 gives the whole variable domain GAGVSQSPSNKVTEKGKDVELRCDPISGHTALYWYRQSLGQGLEFLIYFQGNSAPDKSGLPSDRFSAERTGGSVSTLTIQRTQQEDSAVYLCASSLTAQTNQPQHFGDGTRLSIL.

Written as DNA, the CDR3 is TGTGCCACCAGTGATTTCCCGCAAGAGACCCAGTACTTC. Translated: CATSDFPQETQYF. The rearrangement links TRBV24-1 to TRBJ2-5; D call uncertain. CDR3 length equals 13 residues. Per germline, CDR1 KGHDR and CDR2 SFDVKD. V was cut by 1 base and J by 2 bases, with 4 bases left in between.

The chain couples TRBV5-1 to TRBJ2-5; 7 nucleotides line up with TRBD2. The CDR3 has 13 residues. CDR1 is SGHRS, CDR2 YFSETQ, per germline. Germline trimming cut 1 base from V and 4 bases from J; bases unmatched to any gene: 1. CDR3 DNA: TGCGCCAGCAGCTTGTGGGGGGGAGAGACCCAGTACTTC. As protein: CASSLWGGETQYF. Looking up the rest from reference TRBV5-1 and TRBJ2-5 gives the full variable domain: KAGVTQTPRYLIKTRGQQVTLSCSPISGHRSVSWYQQTPGQGLQFLFEYFSETQRNKGNFPGRFSGRQFSNSRSEMNVSTLELGDSALYLCASSLWGGETQYFGPGTRLLVL.

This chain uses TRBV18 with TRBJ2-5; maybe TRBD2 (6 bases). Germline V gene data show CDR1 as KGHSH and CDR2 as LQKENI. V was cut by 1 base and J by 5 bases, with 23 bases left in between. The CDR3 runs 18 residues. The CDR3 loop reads CASSPLSAGRGRSETQYF. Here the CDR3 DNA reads TGTGCCAGCTCACCACTTTCCGCGGGGCGGGGTCGGAGTGAGACCCAGTACTTC.

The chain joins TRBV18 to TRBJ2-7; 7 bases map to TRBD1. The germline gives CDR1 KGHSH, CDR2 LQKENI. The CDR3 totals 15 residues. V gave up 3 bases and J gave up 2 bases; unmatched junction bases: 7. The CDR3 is CASSPGTVIAYEQYF. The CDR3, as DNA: TGTGCCAGCTCACCTGGGACAGTGATCGCCTACGAGCAGTACTTC.

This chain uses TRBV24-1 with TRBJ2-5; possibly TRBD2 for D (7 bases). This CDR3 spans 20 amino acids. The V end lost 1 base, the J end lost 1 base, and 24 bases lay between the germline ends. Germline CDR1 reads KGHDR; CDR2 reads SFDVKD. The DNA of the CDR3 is TGTGCCACCAGTGATTTATACGGGGGGCGCTGGTTAGGCCCCCAAGAGACCCAGTACTTC. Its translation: CATSDLYGGRWLGPQETQYF.

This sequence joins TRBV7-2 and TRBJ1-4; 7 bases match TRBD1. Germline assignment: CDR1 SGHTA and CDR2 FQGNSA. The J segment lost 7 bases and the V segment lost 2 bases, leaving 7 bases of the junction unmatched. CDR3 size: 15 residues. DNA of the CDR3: TGTGCCAGCAGCTTAACCGGGACAGCGCTTGAAAAACTGTTTTTT. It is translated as CASSLTGTALEKLFF.

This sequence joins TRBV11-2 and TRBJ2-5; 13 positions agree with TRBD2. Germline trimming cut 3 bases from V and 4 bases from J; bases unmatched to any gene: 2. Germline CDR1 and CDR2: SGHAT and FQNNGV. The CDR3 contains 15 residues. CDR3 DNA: TGTGCCAGCAGCTTCGGACTAGCGGGAGCAGAGACCCAGTACTTC. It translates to CASSFGLAGAETQYF.

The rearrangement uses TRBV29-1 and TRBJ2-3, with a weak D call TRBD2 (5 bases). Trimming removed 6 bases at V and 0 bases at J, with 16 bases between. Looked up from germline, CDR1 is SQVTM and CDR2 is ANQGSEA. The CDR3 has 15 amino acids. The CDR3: CSVGLRTVSTDTQYF. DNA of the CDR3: TGCAGCGTAGGACTTAGGACGGTTAGCACAGATACGCAGTATTTT.

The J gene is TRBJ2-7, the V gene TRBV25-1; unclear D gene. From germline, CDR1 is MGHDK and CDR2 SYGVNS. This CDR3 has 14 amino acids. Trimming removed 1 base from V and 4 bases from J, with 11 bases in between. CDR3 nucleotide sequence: TGTGCCAGCAGTGAATCAGGTCCCATTTACGAGCAGTACTTC. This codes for CASSESGPIYEQYF.

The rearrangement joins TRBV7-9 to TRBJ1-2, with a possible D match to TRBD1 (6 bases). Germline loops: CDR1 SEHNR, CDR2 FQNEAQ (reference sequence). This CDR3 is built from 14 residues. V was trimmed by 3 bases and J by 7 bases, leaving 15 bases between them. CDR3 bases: TGTGCCAGCAGCTTTTCCACAGGGAACAGTGGCTACACCTTC. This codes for CASSFSTGNSGYTF.

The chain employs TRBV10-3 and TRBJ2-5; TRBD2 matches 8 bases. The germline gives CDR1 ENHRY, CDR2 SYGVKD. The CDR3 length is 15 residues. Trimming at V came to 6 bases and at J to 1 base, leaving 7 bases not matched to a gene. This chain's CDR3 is CAISKSGSLQETQYF. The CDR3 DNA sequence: TGTGCCATCAGCAAAAGCGGGAGCCTCCAAGAGACCCAGTACTTC.

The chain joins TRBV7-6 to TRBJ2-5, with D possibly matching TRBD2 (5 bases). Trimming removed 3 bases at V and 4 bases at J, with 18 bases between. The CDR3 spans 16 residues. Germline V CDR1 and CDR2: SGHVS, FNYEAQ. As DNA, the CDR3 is TGTGCCAGCAGCTTTAATAGACTCGCCGGGGTAGAGACCCAGTACTTC. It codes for CASSFNRLAGVETQYF.

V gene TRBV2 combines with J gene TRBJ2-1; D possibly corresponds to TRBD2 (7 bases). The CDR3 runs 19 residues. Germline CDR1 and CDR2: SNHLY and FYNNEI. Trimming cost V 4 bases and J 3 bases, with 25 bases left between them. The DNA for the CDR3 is TGTGCCAGCAGTGGAACCCCCCTGGGAGGGGGAGGGATCTACAATGAGCAGTTCTTC. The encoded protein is CASSGTPLGGGGIYNEQFF.